This passage covers 27 T cell receptor beta chains from one sample sequenced in a study of CD8+ T cells in alopecia areata. Sequencing used cDNA as its template, made by extracting RNA and reverse transcribing it. The data were produced by immunoSEQ multiplex PCR, yet TCRdb's version contains in-frame clones alone and is incomplete. The sample shows 130,000 or so clones, about 59% of them seen only once. Treatment noted: oral pan-JAK inhibitor, 5-10 mg twice daily. The specimen comprised CD4+ T cells sorted from blood, sampled at week 4, from a patient treated with tofacitinib. The receptors shown here come from a human donor with alopecia areata.

This chain connects TRBV7-2 to TRBJ2-7; 12 bases are a match to TRBD1. Germline lookup yields CDR1 SGHTA and CDR2 FQGNSA. V dropped 4 bases and J dropped 4; count of bases not matched to a gene: 8. The CDR3 is made up of 16 amino acids. The CDR3 protein is CASSSAGTGGLYEQYF. In DNA form, the CDR3 reads TGTGCCAGCAGCTCAGCCGGGACAGGGGGCTTATACGAGCAGTACTTC.

In its sample, this clone was seen a few times. In nucleotides, the CDR3 is TGTGCCAGCAGCGCCCTCCGCGGAAGCACAGATACGCAGTATTTT. Translation: CASSALRGSTDTQYF. The chain is built from TRBV7-9 and TRBJ2-3; unclear D gene. CDR3 size: 15 residues. Germline-derived CDR1 and CDR2 are SEHNR and FQNEAQ (reference sequence). Trimming took off 5 bases at V and 0 bases at J, with 12 bases between the two ends.

There are a few counts of this clone. This chain links TRBV21-1 with TRBJ2-3; the table's D call TRBD2 went unverified against the DNA. TRBV21-1 is marked as a pseudogene. The CDR3 is 14 amino acids. CDR3 residues: CASSNSGRTDTQYF. The CDR3 DNA follows: TGTGCCAGCAGCAATAGCGGGAGGACAGATACGCAGTATTTT.

The chain joins TRBV27 to TRBJ1-2; D gene unclear. CDR3 size: 14 residues. The germline V gene encodes CDR1 MNHEY and CDR2 SMNVEV (reference sequence). Trimming cost V 0 bases and J 2 bases, with 7 bases left between them. The DNA of the CDR3 is TGTGCCAGCAGTTTATCGGGGAGAAACTATGGCTACACCTTC. Amino acid sequence: CASSLSGRNYGYTF.

The genes are TRBV7-2 and TRBJ1-1, with D perhaps TRBD1 (6 bases). The CDR3 has 15 amino acids. V dropped 4 bases and J dropped 3 bases, with 15 bases sitting between them. The V gene's germline CDR1 is SGHTA and CDR2 FQGNSA. CDR3 protein: CASSSEGGGDTEAFF. In nucleotides, the CDR3 is TGTGCCAGCAGCTCCGAGGGGGGAGGAGACACTGAAGCTTTCTTT.

The chain has TRBV30 and TRBJ1-3; TRBD1 matches 7 bases. The CDR3 contains 15 residues. The germline CDR1 and CDR2 sequences are GTSNPN and SVGIG (reference sequence). V trimming: 6 bases; J trimming: 4 bases; junction bases outside the gene matches: 12. The CDR3 loop is CACSKSTGIGNTIYF. CDR3 DNA sequence: TGTGCCTGCTCCAAATCGACAGGGATAGGAAACACCATATATTTT.

This chain connects TRBV4-3 to TRBJ2-7; D might be TRBD1 (6 bases). Germline lookup yields CDR1 LGHNA and CDR2 YSLEER. V lost 6 bases, J lost 2 bases, and 14 bases lay in between. The CDR3 is made up of 14 amino acids. CDR3: CASSARDIPYEQYF. The DNA for the CDR3 is TGCGCCAGCAGTGCCCGGGACATACCCTACGAGCAGTACTTC.

The chain employs TRBV7-9 and TRBJ2-3; no clear D gene. The length of the CDR3 is 15 residues. The V gene's germline CDR1 is SEHNR and CDR2 FQNEAQ (reference sequence). Trimming cost V 3 bases and J 2 bases, with 12 bases left between them. CDR3 region: CASSFGRFDTDTQYF. The DNA of the CDR3 is TGTGCCAGCAGCTTTGGAAGGTTCGACACAGATACGCAGTATTTT. Full variable domain (remainder filled in from reference TRBV7-9 and TRBJ2-3): DTGVSQNPRHKITKRGQNVTFRCDPISEHNRLYWYRQTLGQGPEFLTYFQNEAQLEKSRLLSDRFSAERPKGSFSTLEIQRTEQGDSAMYLCASSFGRFDTDTQYFGPGTRLTVL.

V usage is TRBV29-1 and J usage is TRBJ1-2; D is perhaps TRBD1 (5 bases). Trimming took 2 bases from V and 3 from J, leaving 10 bases between them. The CDR3 loop spans 13 amino acids. Germline CDR1 reads SQVTM; CDR2 reads ANQGSEA. The CDR3 coding sequence is TGCAGCGTTGAATTTGCGGGGCACTATGGCTACACCTTC. This sequence encodes CSVEFAGHYGYTF.

The CDR3 protein is CAISDQDRGKYEQYF. DNA of the CDR3: TGTGCCATCAGTGATCAGGACAGGGGGAAATACGAGCAGTACTTC. V is TRBV10-3 and J is TRBJ2-7; TRBD1 aligns across 10 bases. In germline, CDR1 is ENHRY, CDR2 SYGVKD. V trimming: 3 bases; J trimming: 4 bases; junction bases outside the gene matches: 6. The CDR3 spans 15 residues.

The rearrangement uses TRBV7-2 and TRBJ2-3, with 7 bases that match TRBD1. The CDR3 covers 13 residues. Germline CDR1 is SGHTA and CDR2 is FQGNSA. V shed 10 bases and J 2 bases; nucleotides not matched to a gene: 6. CDR3 residues: CATQDRNTDTQYF. CDR3 DNA: TGTGCCACTCAGGACAGGAACACAGATACGCAGTATTTT.

The CDR3 DNA is TGTGCCAGCAGTCCGGGGAAGGGCTTGCCTAACTATGGCTACACCTTC. This translates into CASSPGKGLPNYGYTF. The rearrangement joins TRBV27 to TRBJ1-2; D remains unclear. The CDR3 length is 16 residues. Germline CDR1 is MNHEY and CDR2 is SMNVEV (reference sequence). The ends were cut back, 5 bases at V and 0 bases at J, with 16 bases in the middle.

The chain uses TRBV7-3 and TRBJ2-1; possibly TRBD1 or TRBD2 for D (5 bases each). Trimming took 4 bases from V and 6 from J, leaving 13 bases between them. CDR3 length: 14 amino acids. Germline V CDR1 and CDR2: SGHTA, FQGTGA. As DNA, the CDR3 is TGTGCCAGCAGCTCACAACCGGGACCCAATGAGCAGTTCTTC. It is translated as CASSSQPGPNEQFF.

Comments on this clone: One junction end does not reproduce the germline sequence, and a read error may be involved. The sample has other DNA sequences that encode this CDR3 too. The chain employs TRBV19 and TRBJ1-5, with D possibly being TRBD1 (5 bases). In germline, CDR1 is LNHDA, CDR2 SQIVND (reference sequence). The CDR3 spans 13 residues. Written as DNA, the CDR3 is TGTGCCAGCAGTATCGAGACAGATCAGCCCCAGCATTTT. Translating it yields CASSIETDQPQHF.

Concerning this clone: One end of the junction varies from germline; a read error may be responsible. The rearrangement joins TRBV7-2 to TRBJ1-6; D perhaps matches TRBD1 (6 bases). Per germline, CDR1 SGHTA and CDR2 FQGNSA. CDR3 length equals 13 residues. The CDR3 sequence: CASSFTSQGEKDF. CDR3 DNA: TGTGCCAGCAGCTTCACCTCACAGGGTGAGAAGGACTTT.

This rearrangement joins TRBV7-8 to TRBJ1-1, with 8 bases matching TRBD1. CDR1 and CDR2 (germline): SGHVS, FQNEAQ. V was pared by 5 bases and J by 4 bases, with 9 bases of the junction left unmatched. This CDR3 spans 15 amino acids. As DNA, the CDR3 is TGTGCCAGCAGCAGCAGACAGGGGTTGGTCACTGAAGCTTTCTTT. It specifies CASSSRQGLVTEAFF.

V gene TRBV4-1 combines with J gene TRBJ2-7; possibly TRBD1 or TRBD2 for D (6 bases each). This CDR3 comprises 14 residues. From germline, CDR1 is MGHRA and CDR2 YSYEKL. The V end lost 1 base, the J end lost 4 bases, and 11 bases lay between the germline ends. The CDR3 DNA sequence: TGCGCCAGCAGCCAAGCGGGGGCGAATTACGAGCAGTACTTC. The encoded protein is CASSQAGANYEQYF.

The rearrangement joins TRBV10-3 to TRBJ2-5; D gene ambiguous. Trimming shortened V by 3 bases and J by 6 bases, and 11 bases separated the two germline ends. CDR1 is ENHRY and CDR2 is SYGVKD in the germline V gene. CDR3 length: 13 residues. CDR3 nucleotides: TGTGCCATCAGTGACCGTCAAGAACAGACCCAGTACTTC. Amino acid sequence: CAISDRQEQTQYF.

The V and J genes are TRBV7-2 and TRBJ1-2; unclear D gene. This CDR3 contains 12 residues. V was cut by 5 bases and J by 7 bases, with 11 bases left in between. Per germline, CDR1 SGHTA and CDR2 FQGNSA. DNA for the CDR3: TGTGCCAGCAGCGTCCTATCAGGTGGCTACACCTTC. Translated: CASSVLSGGYTF.

The rearrangement joins TRBV29-1 to TRBJ1-1, with unresolved D. This CDR3 region has 13 residues. The V gene lost 5 bases and the J gene lost 1 base, with 11 bases spanning the gap. CDR1 is SQVTM and CDR2 is ANQGSEA in the germline V gene. The CDR3 DNA sequence: TGCAGCGTTTTGCCCAGATCGAACACTGAAGCTTTCTTT. Amino acid sequence: CSVLPRSNTEAFF.

The CDR3 loop reads CASRRQDNQPQHF. The DNA of the CDR3 is TGTGCCAGCAGGAGACAGGACAATCAGCCCCAGCATTTT. V and J are TRBV25-1 and TRBJ1-5, with D possibly TRBD1 on 6 matching bases. Germline V gene data show CDR1 as MGHDK and CDR2 as SYGVNS. V shed 6 bases and J shed 3 bases, with 9 bases lying between them. This CDR3 has 13 residues.

At least ten counts were recorded for this clone. The rearrangement joins TRBV19 to TRBJ2-6, with D perhaps being TRBD1 or TRBD2 (5 bases each). V gave up 6 bases and J gave up 4 bases, with 16 bases separating them. The CDR3 loop spans 16 amino acids. Looked up from germline, CDR1 is LNHDA and CDR2 is SQIVND (reference sequence). This chain's CDR3 is CASRSRWGSGANVLTF. As DNA, the CDR3 is TGTGCCAGTAGATCCCGGTGGGGGTCAGGGGCCAACGTCCTGACTTTC.

This clone was detected only a few times. The gene calls are TRBV5-1 and TRBJ2-3, with 8 positions matching TRBD1. There are 16 residues in the CDR3. In germline, CDR1 is SGHRS, CDR2 YFSETQ. V shed 4 bases, J shed 6 bases, and the junction held 13 bases outside the gene matches. CDR3 amino acids: CASSLSTGVQGDTQYF. DNA of the CDR3: TGCGCCAGCAGCCTCTCGACAGGGGTCCAAGGTGATACGCAGTATTTT.

A note on this clone: Other DNA sequences in this specimen translate into the identical CDR3. V gene TRBV7-2 combines with J gene TRBJ1-2, with D unresolved. Per the germline V gene, CDR1 is SGHTA and CDR2 is FQGNSA. The CDR3 covers 11 residues. V shed 5 bases and J shed 3 bases, with 4 bases lying between them. CDR3 residues: CASSLYYGYTF. CDR3 in DNA: TGTGCCAGCAGCCTGTACTATGGCTACACCTTC.

The V gene is TRBV4-1, the J gene TRBJ2-5; D is uncertain. The germline V gene has CDR1 MGHRA and CDR2 YSYEKL. V dropped 1 base and J dropped 5 bases, with 8 bases sitting between them. This CDR3 comprises 13 residues. CDR3 amino acids: CASSQVRPETQYF. For the CDR3, the DNA is TGCGCCAGCAGCCAAGTTCGCCCCGAGACCCAGTACTTC.

The V and J genes are TRBV2 and TRBJ2-3; no reliable D call. There are 12 residues in the CDR3. V was pared by 4 bases and J by 4 bases, with 6 bases between. Germline V lookup: CDR1 SNHLY, CDR2 FYNNEI. CDR3 loop: CASSVFSDTQYF. CDR3 DNA sequence: TGTGCCAGCAGTGTGTTTTCAGATACGCAGTATTTT.

This rearrangement joins TRBV5-1 to TRBJ2-6, with 8 bases matching TRBD1. J was trimmed by 0 bases and V by 4 bases; bases with no gene match: 9. This CDR3 region has 18 residues. The germline V gene encodes CDR1 SGHRS and CDR2 YFSETQ. The CDR3 sequence: CASSPSTGGSSGANVLTF. CDR3 in DNA: TGCGCCAGCAGCCCCAGTACAGGGGGGAGCTCTGGGGCCAACGTCCTGACTTTC.